This is a list of T cell receptor beta chains from one sample in a study of blood T cell repertoires in COVID-19. The method was immunoSEQ multiplex PCR; TCRdb's version includes in-frame clones alone and lacks a portion of them. The sample carries roughly 60,000 clones, around four fifths recorded once. Sequenced sample: peripheral blood. The receptor set was obtained from a man aged 80 or over with acute or convalescent COVID-19. The CDR3 runs from the conserved cysteine through the conserved F or W. The D gene is left open where the match is weak. A clone size is listed for some rows: how often the clone was seen (once, few, many), or a class if it is expanded.

V	size	J	D	DNA	CDR3
TRBV18	NA	TRBJ2-5	NA	TGTGCCAGCTCACCATCTACGGTGTACGAGACCCAGTACTTC	CASSPSTVYETQYF
TRBV6-2/TRBV6-3	NA	TRBJ1-2	TRBD1	TGTGCCAGCAGTTCCCCGGGACAGAGGGTCAGTTATGGTGGCTACACCTTC	CASSSPGQRVSYGGYTF
TRBV12-3/TRBV12-4	NA	TRBJ2-5	NA	TGTGCCACCGAGGACAGCCAAGAGACCCAGTACTTC	CATEDSQETQYF
TRBV7-9	few	TRBJ1-1	TRBD1	TGTGCCAGCAGCCCCGGACAGGGGCTTTATTCTGAAGCTTTCTTT	CASSPGQGLYSEAFF
TRBV7-2	NA	TRBJ1-1	NA	TGTGCCAGCAGCTTAGCCGTAGAGGCTTTCTTT	CASSLAVEAFF
TRBV7-9	NA	TRBJ1-1	NA	TGTGCCAGCAGCTTAGATACAGTTATGAACACTGAAGCTTTCTTT	CASSLDTVMNTEAFF
TRBV13	NA	TRBJ1-3	NA	TGTGCCAGCTCGGGCGGGGCGAACTCTGGAAACACCATATATTTT	CASSGGANSGNTIYF
TRBV7-3	NA	TRBJ2-5	TRBD2	TGTGCCAGCAGTTATAGCGGGGTTGAAGAGACCCAGTACTTC	CASSYSGVEETQYF
TRBV2	once	TRBJ2-2	TRBD1	TGTGCCAGCCGCGGACAGGGAAGGGGCACCGGGGAGCTGTTTTTT	CASRGQGRGTGELFF
TRBV3-1/TRBV3-2	NA	TRBJ2-3	NA	TGTGCCAGCAGCCAATCCTACCTAAGCACAGATACGCAGTATTTT	CASSQSYLSTDTQYF
TRBV9	NA	TRBJ2-1	NA	TGTGCCAGCAGCAGGCAGGGGAGTAGCAATGAGCAGTTCTTC	CASSRQGSSNEQFF
TRBV2	NA	TRBJ2-2	NA	TGTGCCAGCAGTGGGAGACAGATCACCGGGGAGCTGTTTTTT	CASSGRQITGELFF
TRBV10-3	NA	TRBJ1-6	TRBD1	TGTGCCATCAGCGGGACAGAAAATTCACCCCTCCACTTT	CAISGTENSPLHF
TRBV19	NA	TRBJ1-2	NA	TGTGCCAGTAGTACGGGACATTTCTATGGCTACACCTTC	CASSTGHFYGYTF
TRBV9	few	TRBJ1-2	TRBD1	TGTGCCAGCAGCATTCAGGACAGGGCGTCAGGCTACACCTTC	CASSIQDRASGYTF
TRBV13	once	TRBJ2-3	TRBD2	TGTGCCAGCAGCCCCTATGGCCCTTCTAGCGGGGGTCCAGATACGCAGTATTTT	CASSPYGPSSGGPDTQYF
TRBV14	NA	TRBJ1-2	TRBD1	TGTGCCAGCAGCCCCCTGACAGGGGGAAAGGCTAACTATGGCTACACCTTC	CASSPLTGGKANYGYTF
TRBV5-4	few	TRBJ2-3	NA	TGTGCCAGCAGCGCAAGCGGTGCCAAGGATACGCAGTATTTT	CASSASGAKDTQYF
TRBV5-4	NA	TRBJ1-2	TRBD1	TGTGCCAGCAGCTTACAGACAGGGGTGGGCTATGGCTACACCTTC	CASSLQTGVGYGYTF
TRBV12-5	NA	TRBJ1-4	NA	TGTGCTAGTGGTTTGCACAGAGGGTATGGGAATGAAAAACTGTTTTTT	CASGLHRGYGNEKLFF
TRBV24-1	NA	TRBJ2-1	TRBD1	TGTGCCACCAGTGATTACCGGACAGGGGTTGAACAGTTCTTC	CATSDYRTGVEQFF
TRBV5-4	once	TRBJ2-3	TRBD1	TGTGCCAGCAGCCCGAAAGGAGGGGACAGGGGGCTCGAGGTGGCGCAGTATTTT	CASSPKGGDRGLEVAQYF
TRBV5-1	NA	TRBJ2-3	NA	TGCGCCAGCAGCTTGGGACTAACCACCACAGATACGCAGTATTTT	CASSLGLTTTDTQYF
TRBV10-3	NA	TRBJ1-1	NA	TGTGCCATCAGTGACCCCTATGGACAGAGGAACACTGAAGCTTTCTTT	CAISDPYGQRNTEAFF
TRBV18	NA	TRBJ1-1	NA	TGTGCCAGCGCCACCCAAGGGGCGAACACTGAAGCTTTCTTT	CASATQGANTEAFF